These T cell receptor beta chains were read from a single sample in a study of identical twins. One entry per CDR3 protein results from TCRdb running MiXCR on the 5' RACE reads. The sample consists of under 1 million distinct CDR3 sequences, approximately 13% of them appearing once. The sample also formed part of further work on yellow fever vaccine responses in identical twins.

Sequences were obtained from PBMCs. These receptors were obtained from a woman aged 18-29 years in good health. Both conserved end residues are part of each CDR3. D genes are given only for firm matches. Clone size, where shown, is once, few, many, or a class for clones that have expanded.

d_gene	v_gene	abundance	j_gene	CDR3nt	CDR3aa
TRBD2	TRBV20-1	few	TRBJ2-5	TGCAGTGCTACCACCCACCCGGGACTAGCGGGGGGGATGCAAGAGACCCAGTACTTC	CSATTHPGLAGGMQETQYF
TRBD1	TRBV3-1	few	TRBJ2-2	TGTGCCAGCAGCCAAGTCCCGACAGGGGTTAGCACCGGGGAGCTGTTTTTT	CASSQVPTGVSTGELFF
-	TRBV3-1	-	TRBJ2-7	TGTGCCAGCAGCCAAGATCTCGTAGGCTTAATCTACGAGCAGTACTTC	CASSQDLVGLIYEQYF
TRBD1	TRBV28	few	TRBJ2-1	TGTGCCAGCAGTCCCGCCGGGACAGGGGGGGACAATGAGCAGTTCTTC	CASSPAGTGGDNEQFF
TRBD2	TRBV28	-	TRBJ2-1	TGTGCCAGCAGTCTACTAGCGGGGGGCCGACCTGAGCAGTTCTTC	CASSLLAGGRPEQFF
-	TRBV27	-	TRBJ1-1	TGTGCCAGCAGTTCCCCCAGGGAGATTTCTGAAGCTTTCTTT	CASSSPREISEAFF
-	TRBV18	-	TRBJ1-4	TGTGCCAGCTCGCTTATTGGGACAAGCGAAAAACTGTTTTTT	CASSLIGTSEKLFF
-	TRBV7-2	few	TRBJ2-1	TGTGCCAGCCTACCCGTCCTCTTCGGGGGAGTTTACAATGAGCAGTTCTTC	CASLPVLFGGVYNEQFF
TRBD2	TRBV4-1	-	TRBJ2-3	TGCGCCAGCAGCCAACAGGCTAGCGGGGGGCGCACAGATACGCAGTATTTT	CASSQQASGGRTDTQYF
-	TRBV7-8	-	TRBJ1-1	TGTGCCAGCAGCCTAAACGAGGTAATCGCGAACACTGAAGCTTTCTTT	CASSLNEVIANTEAFF
TRBD2	TRBV20-1	-	TRBJ2-5	TGCAGTGCTACTGGACTAGCGGGACCTCACGGGGAGACCCAGTACTTC	CSATGLAGPHGETQYF
TRBD2	TRBV9	many	TRBJ2-1	TGTGCCAGCAGCGTCCTTGGGGGGACTAGTATGAATGAGCAGTTCTTC	CASSVLGGTSMNEQFF
TRBD2	TRBV6-2/TRBV6-3	-	TRBJ2-1	TGTGCCAGCAGTACCGACTACCTCGGGGGAGGGTACAATGAGCAGTTCTTC	CASSTDYLGGGYNEQFF
-	TRBV5-1	many	TRBJ1-1	TGCGCCAGCAGCTTGTCGGGGAGGGCGAACACTGAAGCTTTCTTT	CASSLSGRANTEAFF
-	TRBV4-1	-	TRBJ2-2	TGCGCCAGCAGCCAAGCGGGGGCGGTGGGCACCGGGGAGCTGTTTTTT	CASSQAGAVGTGELFF
TRBD1	TRBV6-1	few	TRBJ2-4	TGTGCCAGCATGGCGACAGGGGCAGGCAAAAACATTCAGTACTTC	CASMATGAGKNIQYF
TRBD1	TRBV11-3	-	TRBJ2-5	TGTGCCAGCAATAAACAGGGGTACCAAGAGACCCAGTACTTC	CASNKQGYQETQYF
TRBD1	TRBV12-3/TRBV12-4	many	TRBJ1-2	TGTGCCAGCAGAAGGGGGACAGGGTTTTCGAACTATGGCTACACCTTC	CASRRGTGFSNYGYTF
-	TRBV14	few	TRBJ2-2	TGTGCCACGGGGGACCTCGAGAACACCGGGGAGCTGTTTTTT	CATGDLENTGELFF
TRBD1	TRBV12-3/TRBV12-4	-	TRBJ2-5	TGTGCCAGCAGTCTCTCGGGACAGAGCCAAGAGACCCAGTACTTC	CASSLSGQSQETQYF
-	TRBV24-1	-	TRBJ2-1	TGTGCCACCAGTGATTTTTTCGGACTACAGTTCTTC	CATSDFFGLQFF
TRBD1	TRBV12-3/TRBV12-4	few	TRBJ2-7	TGTGCCAGCAGTTTATCTTCGGTAGGGACAGGTAGCGAGCAGTACTTC	CASSLSSVGTGSEQYF
TRBD2	TRBV9	few	TRBJ2-1	TGTGCCAGCAGCGTCAACCCTAGCGGGAGGGGCTTTAATGAGCAGTTCTTC	CASSVNPSGRGFNEQFF
TRBD1	TRBV6-5	-	TRBJ2-7	TGTGCCAGCAGTTACCCGGGACAGGGGGTGCGCGAGCAGTACTTC	CASSYPGQGVREQYF
-	TRBV10-3	-	TRBJ2-2	TGTGCCACACGACCGATCACCGGGGAGCTGTTTTTT	CATRPITGELFF
-	TRBV20-1	many	TRBJ2-5	TGCAGTGCTAGCGGTTACGGCACCCAGTACTTC	CSASGYGTQYF
-	TRBV5-1	-	TRBJ2-2	TGCGCCAGCAGTCCGGGGGTCTTGGACACCGGGGAGCTGTTTTTT	CASSPGVLDTGELFF
-	TRBV6-4	many	TRBJ1-1	TGTGCCAGCAGTGGAGAGCCGAACACTGAAGCTTTCTTT	CASSGEPNTEAFF
-	TRBV29-1	-	TRBJ1-1	TGCAGCGTTCAGAAAGGACACATGAACACTGAAGCTTTCTTT	CSVQKGHMNTEAFF
-	TRBV14	-	TRBJ1-3	TGTGCCAGCAGCCTTCTACAGGTTGGAAACACCATATATTTT	CASSLLQVGNTIYF
-	TRBV12-5	few	TRBJ2-3	TGTGCTAGTGCCCCGGCGGGACTGCAGATCACAGATACGCAGTATTTT	CASAPAGLQITDTQYF
-	TRBV4-2	few	TRBJ2-6	TGTGCCAGCAGCCAAGATGAATCGAGGGAACTTTCGGGGGCCAACGTCCTGACTTTC	CASSQDESRELSGANVLTF
-	TRBV29-1	few	TRBJ2-3	TGCAGCGTTGGGGACATTAACACAGATACGCAGTATTTT	CSVGDINTDTQYF
-	TRBV28	-	TRBJ2-5	TGTGCCAGCAGTCTTCTAAACACGGGCGGGGAGACCCAGTACTTC	CASSLLNTGGETQYF
-	TRBV20-1	many	TRBJ2-3	TGCAGTGCTAGAGTCACAGATACGCAGTATTTT	CSARVTDTQYF
-	TRBV7-9	-	TRBJ1-4	TGTGCCAGCAGCCAAACGGGGCACCCAGAAAAACTGTTTTTT	CASSQTGHPEKLFF
-	TRBV28	-	TRBJ2-2	TGTGCCAGCAGCCACCGACTTAAGGACAGTTCCACCGGGGAGCTGTTTTTT	CASSHRLKDSSTGELFF
-	TRBV20-1	many	TRBJ1-5	TGCAGTGCTAGGGACAGCCGCAGCAATCAGCCCCAGCATTTT	CSARDSRSNQPQHF
-	TRBV5-5	few	TRBJ2-1	TGTGCCAGCAGCTTGTACAGGAGCGACAATGAGCAGTTCTTC	CASSLYRSDNEQFF
TRBD2	TRBV4-1	-	TRBJ2-1	TGCGCCAGCAGCCCGCGGACTAGCGGGGGGGCCGGCTCGGGGATGGATGAGCAGTTCTTC	CASSPRTSGGAGSGMDEQFF
TRBD1	TRBV15	-	TRBJ2-7	TGTGCCACCAGCAGAGTCGGACAGGGTACCTACGAGCAGTACTTC	CATSRVGQGTYEQYF
TRBD2	TRBV12-3/TRBV12-4	-	TRBJ2-1	TGTGCCAGCAGCCGGTTCGGCGGGAGGGTTAATGAGCAGTTCTTC	CASSRFGGRVNEQFF
TRBD1	TRBV28	few	TRBJ1-4	TGTGCCAGCAGACGTCAGGGGGCTGCTAATGAAAAACTGTTTTTT	CASRRQGAANEKLFF
-	TRBV20-1	-	TRBJ2-3	TGCAGTGCTAGTTTTCCCGTCACAGATACGCAGTATTTT	CSASFPVTDTQYF
TRBD1	TRBV10-3	many	TRBJ2-1	TGTGCCATCAGTTACCGGGACAGGGAAGTCGATGAGCAGTTCTTC	CAISYRDREVDEQFF
TRBD2	TRBV7-6	few	TRBJ2-7	TGTGCCAGCAGCCGAGCGGGAGACACCTACGAGCAGTACTTC	CASSRAGDTYEQYF
TRBD1	TRBV6-5	few	TRBJ1-1	TGTGCCAGCAGTTCCCCCTGGGACAGCGCTATGAACACTGAAGCTTTCTTT	CASSSPWDSAMNTEAFF
TRBD2	TRBV3-1	-	TRBJ2-3	TGTGCCAGCAGCCAACTAGCGGGGGGGCTGGATACGCAGTATTTT	CASSQLAGGLDTQYF
TRBD1	TRBV5-1	-	TRBJ1-5	TGCGCCAGCAGCTTGGGGACAGGGATCTATCAGCCCCAGCATTTT	CASSLGTGIYQPQHF
-	TRBV19	-	TRBJ2-1	TGTGCCAGTAGTACAGAACTAGCGAGATATAGGGGGAATGAGCAGTTCTTC	CASSTELARYRGNEQFF
TRBD2	TRBV25-1	few	TRBJ2-3	TGTGCCAGCGGGGGGGTCCCAGATACGCAGTATTTT	CASGGVPDTQYF
TRBD1	TRBV5-1	-	TRBJ1-4	TGCGCCAGCAGCCGGGGAGACAGGGCTGAAAAACTGTTTTTT	CASSRGDRAEKLFF
-	TRBV9	-	TRBJ2-1	TGTGCCAGCAGCCTAGGAACACTCCAGTTCTTC	CASSLGTLQFF